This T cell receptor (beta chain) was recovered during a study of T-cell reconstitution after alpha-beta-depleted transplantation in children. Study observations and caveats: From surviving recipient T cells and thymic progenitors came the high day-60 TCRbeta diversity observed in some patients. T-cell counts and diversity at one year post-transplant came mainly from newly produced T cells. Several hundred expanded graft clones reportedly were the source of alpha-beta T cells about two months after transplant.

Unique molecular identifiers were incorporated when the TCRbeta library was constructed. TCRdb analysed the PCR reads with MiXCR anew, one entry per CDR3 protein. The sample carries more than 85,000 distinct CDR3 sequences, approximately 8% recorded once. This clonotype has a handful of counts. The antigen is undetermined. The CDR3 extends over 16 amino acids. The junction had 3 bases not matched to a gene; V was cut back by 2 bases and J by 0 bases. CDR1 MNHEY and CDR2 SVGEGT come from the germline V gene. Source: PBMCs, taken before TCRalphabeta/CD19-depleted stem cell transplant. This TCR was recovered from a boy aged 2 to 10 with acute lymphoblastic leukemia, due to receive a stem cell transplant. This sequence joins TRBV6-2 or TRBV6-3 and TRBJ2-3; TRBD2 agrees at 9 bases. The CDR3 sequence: CASSYVAGGSTDTQYF. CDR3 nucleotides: TGTGCCAGCAGTTACGTTGCGGGGGGGAGCACAGATACGCAGTATTTT.